This T cell receptor (beta chain) was captured by sequencing in a study of graft-versus-host responses after intestinal transplantation. Broader study findings: Early post-transplant HvG declines tracked with peak circulating GvH clone levels.

This CDR3 is built from 17 residues. V was clipped by 0 bases and J by 3 bases; unmatched bases: 5. The germline V gene has CDR1 MGHDK and CDR2 SYGVNS. Once the reaction had ended, proliferating CFSE-low CD3+CD4+ and CD3+CD8+ responders were sorted. Generated by immunoSEQ multiplex PCR, the TCRdb table keeps only in-frame clones and is missing some. The sample lists around 6,200 clones, 22% occurring once. The input for sequencing was alloreactive CD4+ T cells from a mixed lymphocyte reaction culture, taken before transplantation. As to subset: CFSE-low proliferating T cells sorted from roughly six-day pre-transplant mixed lymphocyte reaction (GvH or HvG direction). The chain recombines TRBV25-1 with TRBJ2-5; 12 bases are a match to TRBD2. The TCR comes from a human patient who was an organ donor for intestinal transplantation. In DNA form, the CDR3 reads TGTGCCAGCAGTGAATATGGTGGACTAGCGGGGAAAGAGACCCAGTACTTC. This encodes CASSEYGGLAGKETQYF.